Sequencing of this TCR beta chain was carried out in a study of T cells in Graves' hyperthyroidism and ophthalmopathy. CDR3 length equals 13 residues. Per the germline V gene, CDR1 is MGHDK and CDR2 is SYGVNS. V lost 1 base and J lost 7, with 11 bases in between. Stable hyperthyroidism: no ophthalmopathy progression over 18 months of follow-up. Diagnosing involved the use of clinical symptoms, serum thyroxine and TRAb, thyroid ultrasound and orbital computed tomography. Concerning this clonotype itself: Its matching antigen is unknown.

Amplification yielded TCR beta CDR3 regions, with RNA transcripts as the source. The HTBI primer set was used in a first-round RT-PCR of the TCR CDR3. TCRdb fed the multiplex PCR reads into MiXCR, producing one record per CDR3 protein. Here the sample spans a few hundred thousand distinct CDR3 sequences, about 45% being singletons. Overall study results and limits: Expanded thyroid clonotypes (above 0.001) were mostly also found in blood.

The chain combines TRBV25-1 with TRBJ2-7; D may be TRBD1 or TRBD2 (6 bases each). Sequenced sample: peripheral blood or thyroid tissue (not recorded which). This TCR derives from a woman aged 18-29 years with Graves' hyperthyroidism. CDR3 DNA: TGTGCCAGCAGTGAATGGGGGGCCAGTGAGCAGTACTTC. This gives the protein CASSEWGASEQYF.